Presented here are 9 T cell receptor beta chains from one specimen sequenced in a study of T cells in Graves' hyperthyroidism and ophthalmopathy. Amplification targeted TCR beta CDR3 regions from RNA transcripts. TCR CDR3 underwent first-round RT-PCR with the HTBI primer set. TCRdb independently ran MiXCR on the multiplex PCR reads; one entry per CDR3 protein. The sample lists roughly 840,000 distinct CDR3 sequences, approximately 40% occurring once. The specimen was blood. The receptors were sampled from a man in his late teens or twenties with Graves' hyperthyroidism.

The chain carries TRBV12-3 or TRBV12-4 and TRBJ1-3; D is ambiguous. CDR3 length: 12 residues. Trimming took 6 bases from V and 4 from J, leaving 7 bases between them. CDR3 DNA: TGTGCCAGCAGCGAGGCCGGAAACACCATATATTTT. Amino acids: CASSEAGNTIYF.

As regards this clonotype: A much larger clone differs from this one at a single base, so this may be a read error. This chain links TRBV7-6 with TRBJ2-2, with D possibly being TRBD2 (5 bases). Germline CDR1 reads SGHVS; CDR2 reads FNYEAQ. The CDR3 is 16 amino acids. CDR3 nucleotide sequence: TGTGCCAGCAGCTTAGCGGTTCAGGCGAACACCGGGGAGCCGTTTTTT. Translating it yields CASSLAVQANTGEPFF.

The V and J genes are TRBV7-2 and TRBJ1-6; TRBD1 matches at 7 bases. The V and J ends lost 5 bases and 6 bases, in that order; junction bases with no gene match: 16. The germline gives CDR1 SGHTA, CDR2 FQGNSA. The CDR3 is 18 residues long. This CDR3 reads CASSLHQQGRTPNSPLHF. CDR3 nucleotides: TGTGCCAGCAGCCTCCACCAACAGGGGCGTACCCCTAATTCACCCCTCCACTTT.

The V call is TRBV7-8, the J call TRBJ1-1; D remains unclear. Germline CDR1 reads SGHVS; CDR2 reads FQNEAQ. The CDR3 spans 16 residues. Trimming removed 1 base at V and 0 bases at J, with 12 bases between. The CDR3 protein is CASSLGRTFLNTEAFF. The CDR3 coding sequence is TGTGCCAGCAGCTTAGGCCGTACCTTTTTGAACACTGAAGCTTTCTTT.

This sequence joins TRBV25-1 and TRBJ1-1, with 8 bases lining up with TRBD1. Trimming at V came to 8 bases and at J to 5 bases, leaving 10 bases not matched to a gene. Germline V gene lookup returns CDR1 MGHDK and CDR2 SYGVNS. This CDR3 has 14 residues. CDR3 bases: TGTGCCAGCGCCCGGACAGGGCGTGGGACTGAAGCTTTCTTT. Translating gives CASARTGRGTEAFF.

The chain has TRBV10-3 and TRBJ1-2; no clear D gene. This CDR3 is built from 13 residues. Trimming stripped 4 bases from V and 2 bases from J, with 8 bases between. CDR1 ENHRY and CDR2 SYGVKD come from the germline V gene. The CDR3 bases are TGTGCCATCAGTGGAGCGGGGAACTATGGCTACACCTTC. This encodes CAISGAGNYGYTF.

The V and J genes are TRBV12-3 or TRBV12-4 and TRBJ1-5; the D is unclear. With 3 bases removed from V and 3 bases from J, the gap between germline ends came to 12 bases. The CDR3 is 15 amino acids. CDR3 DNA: TGTGCCAGCAGTTTTGATACGGGTCCCAATCAGCCCCAGCATTTT. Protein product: CASSFDTGPNQPQHF.

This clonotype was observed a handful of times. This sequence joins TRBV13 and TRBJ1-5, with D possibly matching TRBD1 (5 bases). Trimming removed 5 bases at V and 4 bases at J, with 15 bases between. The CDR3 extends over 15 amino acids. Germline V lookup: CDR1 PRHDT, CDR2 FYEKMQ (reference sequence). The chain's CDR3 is CASSQGQGRNQPQHF. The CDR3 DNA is TGTGCCAGCAGCCAGGGTCAGGGCCGGAATCAGCCCCAGCATTTT.

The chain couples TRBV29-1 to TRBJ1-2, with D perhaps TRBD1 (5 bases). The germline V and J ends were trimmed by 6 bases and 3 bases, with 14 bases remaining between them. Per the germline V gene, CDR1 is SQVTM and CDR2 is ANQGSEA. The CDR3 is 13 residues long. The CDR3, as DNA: TGCAGCGTGGATGGGCAGGGCGACTATGGCTACACCTTC. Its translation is CSVDGQGDYGYTF.